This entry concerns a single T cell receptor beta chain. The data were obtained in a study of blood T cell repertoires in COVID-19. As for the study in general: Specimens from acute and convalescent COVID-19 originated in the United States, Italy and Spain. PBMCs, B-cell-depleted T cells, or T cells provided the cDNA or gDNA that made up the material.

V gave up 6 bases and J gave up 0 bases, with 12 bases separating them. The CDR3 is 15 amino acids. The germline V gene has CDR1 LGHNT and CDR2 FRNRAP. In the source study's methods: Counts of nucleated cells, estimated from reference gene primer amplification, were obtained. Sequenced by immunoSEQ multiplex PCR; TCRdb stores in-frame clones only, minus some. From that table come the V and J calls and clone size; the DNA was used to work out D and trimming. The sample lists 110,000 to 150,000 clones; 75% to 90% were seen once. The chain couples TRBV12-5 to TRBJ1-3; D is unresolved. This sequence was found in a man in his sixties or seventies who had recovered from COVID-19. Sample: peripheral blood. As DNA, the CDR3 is TGTGCTAGTGGCCCCACTCCTACCTCTGGAAACACCATATATTTT. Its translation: CASGPTPTSGNTIYF.